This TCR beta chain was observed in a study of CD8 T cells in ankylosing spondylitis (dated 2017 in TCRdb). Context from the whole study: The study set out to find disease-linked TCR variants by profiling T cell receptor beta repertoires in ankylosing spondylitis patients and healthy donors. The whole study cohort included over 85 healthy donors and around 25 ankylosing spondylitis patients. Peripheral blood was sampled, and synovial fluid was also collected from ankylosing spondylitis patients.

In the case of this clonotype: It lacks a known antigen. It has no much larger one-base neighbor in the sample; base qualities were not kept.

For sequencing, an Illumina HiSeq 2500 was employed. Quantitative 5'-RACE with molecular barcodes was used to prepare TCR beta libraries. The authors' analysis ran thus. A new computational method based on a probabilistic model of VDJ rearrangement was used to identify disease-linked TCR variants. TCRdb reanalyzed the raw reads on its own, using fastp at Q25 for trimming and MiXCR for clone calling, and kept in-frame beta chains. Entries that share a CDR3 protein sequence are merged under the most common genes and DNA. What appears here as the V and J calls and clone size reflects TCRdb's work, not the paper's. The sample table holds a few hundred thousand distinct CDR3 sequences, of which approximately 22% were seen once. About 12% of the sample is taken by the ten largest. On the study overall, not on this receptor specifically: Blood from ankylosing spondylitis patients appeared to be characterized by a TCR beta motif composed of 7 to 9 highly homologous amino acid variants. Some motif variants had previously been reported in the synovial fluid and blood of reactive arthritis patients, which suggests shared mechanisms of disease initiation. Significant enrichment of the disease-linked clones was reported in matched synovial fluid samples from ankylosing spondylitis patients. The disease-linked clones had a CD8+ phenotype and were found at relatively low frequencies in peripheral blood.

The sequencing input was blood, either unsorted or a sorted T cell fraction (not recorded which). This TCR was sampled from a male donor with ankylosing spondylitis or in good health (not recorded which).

The CDR3 region reads CASSLFGGPLEQYF. In nucleotides, the sequence is TGTGCCAGCAGCTTATTTGGCGGGCCCCTCGAGCAGTACTTC. Recombination connected TRBV11-2 to TRBJ2-7, with a tentative D gene TRBD2 over 5 matching bases. CDR1 and CDR2 are read off the germline V gene as SGHAT and FQNNGV. Including cysteine and phenylalanine, the CDR3 has 14 amino acids. The DNA shown is the 42-base CDR3, in frame from base 1. At the junction V is shortened by 2 bases and J by 6 bases, with 14 bases in between.